The rows below give T cell receptor beta chains drawn from one sample of a study of graft-versus-host responses after intestinal transplantation. Libraries were prepared by immunoSEQ multiplex PCR; TCRdb keeps only in-frame clonotypes and omits some of them. The table has some 110,000 clones, roughly 93% seen once. These receptors are not linked to any known antigen. The material was unstimulated CD8+ T cells sorted from spleen or lymph node cells, obtained before transplant. The origin of the receptors is a human donor who was the organ donor for an intestinal transplant. The conserved cysteine and the conserved F or W are not part of the CDR3 here. Size tells how often a clone was seen (once, few, many) or the class of an expanded clone, and some rows leave it out.

NA	TRBJ2-1	TRBV11-2	ASSLEAGSYNEQF
NA	TRBJ2-5	TRBV19	ASSTPGAPETQY
NA	TRBJ2-7	TRBV10-3	AISDRGVDEQY
NA	TRBJ1-1	TRBV2	ASIQGADTEAF
NA	TRBJ1-1	TRBV15	ATSPRGDPEAF
NA	TRBJ2-1	TRBV5-1	ASSLGLAPYNEQF
NA	TRBJ1-1	TRBV6-5	ASRNQVNTEAF
NA	TRBJ2-7	TRBV27	ANPPKVPRGY
NA	TRBJ1-5	TRBV13	ARPGTSYQPQH
NA	TRBJ2-1	TRBV7-9	ASSLQGSINEQF
NA	TRBJ2-7	TRBV7-2	ASSDQGREGSYEQY
NA	TRBJ1-2	TRBV5-4	ASSSARDYT
once	TRBJ2-3	TRBV9	ASSVLAGDDTQY
NA	TRBJ2-5	TRBV30	AWSEGGRKETQY
few	TRBJ1-1	TRBV10-2	ASTPGGVTEAF
NA	TRBJ1-1	TRBV11-2	ASSLPSAEAF
NA	TRBJ1-5	TRBV4-1	ASSHQQGTNQPQH
NA	TRBJ2-7	TRBV27	ASSGQGSSYEQY
NA	TRBJ1-1	TRBV19	ASSIGDSTTEAF
NA	TRBJ1-1	TRBV25-1	ASSEGGTEAF
NA	TRBJ2-7	TRBV5-1	ASSPVWTGGSYEQY
NA	TRBJ2-7	TRBV9	ASSPRDFYEQY
NA	TRBJ2-7	TRBV15	ATSTYTGTGRVEQY
NA	TRBJ2-7	TRBV13	ASSPMTGLVGSYEQY
NA	TRBJ2-7	TRBV28	ASSLGLAGDEQY
NA	TRBJ1-3	TRBV29-1	SVEDLTGSYSGNTIY
NA	TRBJ2-1	TRBV9	ASSLGQGNEQF
few	TRBJ2-3	TRBV4-3	ASSQFHGTRDTQY
NA	TRBJ2-7	TRBV4-2	ASSYAIASGYYEQY
NA	TRBJ2-1	TRBV2	ASYVGGGSFNEQF
NA	TRBJ2-1	TRBV5-1	ASSLKLGQGGRRISNNEQF
NA	TRBJ2-3	TRBV9	ASSEGVNTDTQY
NA	TRBJ2-1	TRBV29-1	SVDGGSVNEQF
NA	TRBJ2-7	TRBV10-1	ASSKNVDYEQY
NA	TRBJ1-2	TRBV27	ASSLDAGGYGYT
NA	TRBJ1-2	TRBV9	ASSVRQEPSANYGYT
NA	TRBJ2-5	TRBV27	ASSLLAEETQY
NA	TRBJ2-1	TRBV7-8	ASSLALGQELNNEQF
NA	TRBJ2-7	TRBV7-9	ASSGTSGSNEQY
NA	TRBJ2-1	TRBV7-9	ASSPDVEQF
NA	TRBJ2-4	TRBV5-5	ASSSGTGIAKNIQY
NA	TRBJ2-1	TRBV9	ASSGASNEQF
NA	TRBJ2-3	TRBV7-9	ASSSSGGHTDTQY
NA	TRBJ2-5	TRBV7-9	ASSLKTKETQY
NA	TRBJ2-1	TRBV4-2	ASSQTSGSYNEQF
NA	TRBJ1-1	TRBV13	ASSLGTAEAF
NA	TRBJ2-5	TRBV29-1	SVEGLAGKETQY
NA	TRBJ2-7	TRBV7-6	ASSLEAVLGYEQY
NA	TRBJ2-3	TRBV7-9	ASSLAGDTDTQY
NA	TRBJ2-1	TRBV27	ASSFLGLAESEQF
NA	TRBJ2-7	TRBV6-1	ASSEFSGRWEQY
few	TRBJ1-1	TRBV7-9	ASRQGTEAF
NA	TRBJ2-3	TRBV9	ASSAEGSGRAPDTQY
NA	TRBJ2-7	TRBV27	ASSLGAGAPLEQY
once	TRBJ2-6	TRBV18	ASSPSPGANVLT